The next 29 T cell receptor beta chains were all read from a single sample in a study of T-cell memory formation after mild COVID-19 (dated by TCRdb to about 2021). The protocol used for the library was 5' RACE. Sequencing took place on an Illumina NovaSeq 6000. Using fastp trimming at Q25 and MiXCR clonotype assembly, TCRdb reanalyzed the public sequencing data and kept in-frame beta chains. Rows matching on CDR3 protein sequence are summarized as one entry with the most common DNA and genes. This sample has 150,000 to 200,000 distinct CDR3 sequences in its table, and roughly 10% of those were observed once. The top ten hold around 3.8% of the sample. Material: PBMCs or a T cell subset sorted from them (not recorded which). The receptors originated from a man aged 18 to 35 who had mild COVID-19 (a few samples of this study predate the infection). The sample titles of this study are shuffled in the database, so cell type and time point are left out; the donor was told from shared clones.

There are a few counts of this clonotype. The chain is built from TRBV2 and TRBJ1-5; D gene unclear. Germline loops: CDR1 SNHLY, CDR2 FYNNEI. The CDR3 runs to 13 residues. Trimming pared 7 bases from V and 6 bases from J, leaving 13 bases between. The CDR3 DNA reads TGTGCCAGCATATCCGAGGAGGCTCAGCCCCAGCATTTT. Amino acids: CASISEEAQPQHF.

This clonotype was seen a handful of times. The chain's CDR3 is CASSRGVGIQYF. CDR3 bases: TGTGCCAGCAGTCGGGGGGTAGGCATTCAGTACTTC. The chain has TRBV6-6 and TRBJ2-4; 7 bases match TRBD2. Germline assignment: CDR1 MNHNY and CDR2 SVGAGI (reference sequence). This CDR3 has 12 amino acids. V lost 5 bases to trimming and J lost 9 bases; unmatched junction nucleotides: 4.

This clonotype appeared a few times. The chain's CDR3 is CASRHRGSGNTIYF. As DNA, the CDR3 is TGTGCCAGCAGGCACAGGGGCTCTGGAAACACCATATATTTT. The chain carries TRBV12-3 or TRBV12-4 and TRBJ1-3; TRBD1 aligns across 7 bases. There are 14 residues in the CDR3. Germline trimming cut 6 bases from V and 0 bases from J; bases unmatched to any gene: 2.

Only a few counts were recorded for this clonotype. CDR3 coding DNA: TGTGCCAGCAGCTACGTAAGGGGGGGGAACCACGAGCAGTACTTC. It specifies CASSYVRGGNHEQYF. The rearrangement links TRBV11-2 to TRBJ2-7; D may be TRBD2 (7 bases). Trimming pared 4 bases from V and 5 bases from J, leaving 18 bases between. The germline CDR1 and CDR2 sequences are SGHAT and FQNNGV. The CDR3 spans 15 residues.

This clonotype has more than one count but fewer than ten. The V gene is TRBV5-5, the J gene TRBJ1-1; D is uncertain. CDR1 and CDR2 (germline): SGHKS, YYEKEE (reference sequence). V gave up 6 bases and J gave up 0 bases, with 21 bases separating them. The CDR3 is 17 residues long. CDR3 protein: CASTSQAGAPMNTEAFF. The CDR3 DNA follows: TGTGCCAGCACAAGCCAGGCGGGCGCTCCTATGAACACTGAAGCTTTCTTT.

The CDR3 DNA reads TGTGCCAGCAGCTTAGCGCCAAGGCGAGGAGATACGCAGTATTTT. This encodes CASSLAPRRGDTQYF. The V call is TRBV7-2, the J call TRBJ2-3; D gene uncertain. The CDR3 length is 15 residues. Germline V CDR1 and CDR2: SGHTA, FQGNSA. The V and J ends lost 0 bases and 5 bases respectively, with 12 bases between them.

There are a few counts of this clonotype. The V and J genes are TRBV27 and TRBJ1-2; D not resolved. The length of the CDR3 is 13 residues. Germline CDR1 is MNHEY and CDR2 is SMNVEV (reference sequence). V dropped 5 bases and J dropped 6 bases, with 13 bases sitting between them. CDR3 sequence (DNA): TGTGCCAGCAGTCCGAGGATCGGGAATGGCTACACCTTC. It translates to CASSPRIGNGYTF.

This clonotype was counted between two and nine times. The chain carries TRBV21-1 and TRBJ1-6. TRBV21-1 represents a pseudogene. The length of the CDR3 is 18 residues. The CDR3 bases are TGTGCCAGCAGCAAATCGACAGGGCCCAGCTCCTATAATTCACCCCTCCACTTT. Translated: CASSKSTGPSSYNSPLHF.

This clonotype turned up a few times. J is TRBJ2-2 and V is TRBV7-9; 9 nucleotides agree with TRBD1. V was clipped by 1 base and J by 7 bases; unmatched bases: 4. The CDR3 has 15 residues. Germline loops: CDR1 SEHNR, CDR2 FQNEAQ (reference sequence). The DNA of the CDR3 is TGTGCCAGCAGCTTAGGGGACAGGGCTCACGGGGAGCTGTTTTTT. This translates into CASSLGDRAHGELFF.

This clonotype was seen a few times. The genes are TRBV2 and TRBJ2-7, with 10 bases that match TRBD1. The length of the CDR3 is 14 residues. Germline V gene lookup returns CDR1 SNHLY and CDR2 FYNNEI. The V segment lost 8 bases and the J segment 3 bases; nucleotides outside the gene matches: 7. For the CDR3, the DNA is TGTGCCAGCTCGGGACAGGGGTTTCGCTACGAGCAGTACTTC. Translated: CASSGQGFRYEQYF. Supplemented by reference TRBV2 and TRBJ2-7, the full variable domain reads EPEVTQTPSHQVTQMGQEVILRCVPISNHLYFYWYRQILGQKVEFLVSFYNNEISEKSEIFDDQFSVERPDGSNFTLKIRSTKLEDSAMYFCASSGQGFRYEQYFGPGTRLTVT.

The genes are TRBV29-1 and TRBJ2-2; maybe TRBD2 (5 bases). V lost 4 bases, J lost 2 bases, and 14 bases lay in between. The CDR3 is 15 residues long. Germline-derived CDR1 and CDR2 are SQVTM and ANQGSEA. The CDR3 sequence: CSVVSLGRNTGELFF. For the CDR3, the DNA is TGCAGCGTTGTGTCTTTGGGGAGAAACACCGGGGAGCTGTTTTTT.

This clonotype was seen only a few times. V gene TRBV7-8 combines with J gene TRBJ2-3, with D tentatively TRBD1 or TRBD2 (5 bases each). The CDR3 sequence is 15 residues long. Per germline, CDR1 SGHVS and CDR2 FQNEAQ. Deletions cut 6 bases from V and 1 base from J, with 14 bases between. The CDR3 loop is CASRHSPGRTDTQYF. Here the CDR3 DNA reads TGTGCCAGCAGGCATAGCCCGGGGCGCACAGATACGCAGTATTTT.

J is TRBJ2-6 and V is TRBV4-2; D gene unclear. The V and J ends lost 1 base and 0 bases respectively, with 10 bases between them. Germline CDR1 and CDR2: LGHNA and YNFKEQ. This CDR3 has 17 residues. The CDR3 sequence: CASSQGQQGSGANVLTF. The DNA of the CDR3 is TGTGCCAGCAGCCAAGGGCAGCAAGGCTCTGGGGCCAACGTCCTGACTTTC.

The CDR3 loop reads CASSRGRDGGNIQYF. DNA for the CDR3: TGTGCCAGCAGCCGAGGGAGGGATGGGGGCAACATTCAGTACTTC. The chain has TRBV7-2 and TRBJ2-4; a weak D match, TRBD2 (7 bases). Germline CDR1 reads SGHTA; CDR2 reads FQGNSA. V was trimmed by 5 bases and J by 7 bases, leaving 18 bases between them. CDR3 length: 15 amino acids.

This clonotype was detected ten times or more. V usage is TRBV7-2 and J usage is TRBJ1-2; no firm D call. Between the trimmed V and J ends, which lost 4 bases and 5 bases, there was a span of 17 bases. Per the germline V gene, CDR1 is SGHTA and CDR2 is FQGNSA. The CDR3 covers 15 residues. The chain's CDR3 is CASSWVRASLYGYTF. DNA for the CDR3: TGTGCCAGCAGCTGGGTTAGAGCGAGCCTTTATGGCTACACCTTC.

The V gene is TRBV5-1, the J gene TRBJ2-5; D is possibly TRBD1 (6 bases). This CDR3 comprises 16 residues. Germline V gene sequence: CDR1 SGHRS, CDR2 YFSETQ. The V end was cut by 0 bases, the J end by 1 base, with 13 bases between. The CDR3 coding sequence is TGCGCCAGCAGCTTGGGGCAGGGGATTTTCCAAGAGACCCAGTACTTC. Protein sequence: CASSLGQGIFQETQYF.

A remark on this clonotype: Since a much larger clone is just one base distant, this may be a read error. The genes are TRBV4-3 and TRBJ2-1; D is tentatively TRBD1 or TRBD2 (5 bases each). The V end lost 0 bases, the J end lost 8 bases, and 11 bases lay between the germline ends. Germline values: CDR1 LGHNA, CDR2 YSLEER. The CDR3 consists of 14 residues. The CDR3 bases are TGCGCCAGCAGCCAAGAAAGTTGGGGGTATGAGCAGTTCTTC. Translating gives CASSQESWGYEQFF.

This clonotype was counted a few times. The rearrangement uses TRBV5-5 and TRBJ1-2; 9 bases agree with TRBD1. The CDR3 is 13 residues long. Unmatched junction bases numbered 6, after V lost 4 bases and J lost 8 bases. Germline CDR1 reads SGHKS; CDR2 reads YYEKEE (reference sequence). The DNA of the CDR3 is TGTGCCAGCAGCAATACAGGGGGCTTAGGCTACACCTTC. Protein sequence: CASSNTGGLGYTF.

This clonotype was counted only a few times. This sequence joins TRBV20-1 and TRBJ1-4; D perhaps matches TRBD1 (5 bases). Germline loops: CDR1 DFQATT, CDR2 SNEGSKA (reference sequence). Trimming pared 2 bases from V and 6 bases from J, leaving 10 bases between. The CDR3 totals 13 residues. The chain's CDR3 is CSARTDSYEKLFF. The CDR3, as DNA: TGCAGTGCTAGAACCGACAGTTATGAAAAACTGTTTTTT.

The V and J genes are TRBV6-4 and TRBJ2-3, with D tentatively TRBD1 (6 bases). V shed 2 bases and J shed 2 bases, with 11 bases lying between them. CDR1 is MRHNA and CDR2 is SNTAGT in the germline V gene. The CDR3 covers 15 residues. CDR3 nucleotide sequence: TGTGCCAGCAGTGACGAGGGACAAGACACAGATACGCAGTATTTT. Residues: CASSDEGQDTDTQYF.

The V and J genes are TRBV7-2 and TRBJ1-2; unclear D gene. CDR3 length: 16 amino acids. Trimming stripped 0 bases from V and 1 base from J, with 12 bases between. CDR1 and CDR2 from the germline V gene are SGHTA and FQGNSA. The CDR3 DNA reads TGTGCCAGCAGCTTAGCCCTCCGGGGTAATAACTATGGCTACACCTTC. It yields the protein CASSLALRGNNYGYTF. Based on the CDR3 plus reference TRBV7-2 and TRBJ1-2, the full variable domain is GAGVSQSPSNKVTEKGKDVELRCDPISGHTALYWYRQSLGQGLEFLIYFQGNSAPDKSGLPSDRFSAERTGGSVSTLTIQRTQQEDSAVYLCASSLALRGNNYGYTFGSGTRLTVV.

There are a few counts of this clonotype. The CDR3 DNA reads as TGTGCCAGCCGACTAGCGGGGGGGTACGAGCAGTACTTC. Translating it yields CASRLAGGYEQYF. The V and J genes are TRBV12-3 or TRBV12-4 and TRBJ2-7, with 14 bases aligning to TRBD2. With V trimmed by 8 bases and J by 4 bases, 1 base remained unmatched. There are 13 residues in the CDR3.

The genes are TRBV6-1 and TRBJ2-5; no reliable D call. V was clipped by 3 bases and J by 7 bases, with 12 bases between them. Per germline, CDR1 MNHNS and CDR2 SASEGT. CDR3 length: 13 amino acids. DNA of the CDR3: TGTGCCAGCAGTGATTACTTCCCTGGGACCCAGTACTTC. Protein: CASSDYFPGTQYF.

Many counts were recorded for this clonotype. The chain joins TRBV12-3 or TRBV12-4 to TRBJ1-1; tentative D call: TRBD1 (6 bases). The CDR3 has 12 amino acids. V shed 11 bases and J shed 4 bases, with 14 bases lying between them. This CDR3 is CAGKGVGTEAFF. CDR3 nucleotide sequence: TGTGCCGGAAAGGGGGTCGGCACTGAAGCTTTCTTT.

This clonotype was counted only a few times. The CDR3 sequence: CSAAAPSSYNEQFF. The CDR3 DNA reads as TGCAGTGCTGCAGCTCCCAGCTCCTACAATGAGCAGTTCTTC. V is TRBV20-1 and J is TRBJ2-1; D ambiguous. The CDR3 covers 14 residues. V lost 5 bases, J lost 0 bases, and 11 bases lay in between. In germline, CDR1 is DFQATT, CDR2 SNEGSKA (reference sequence).

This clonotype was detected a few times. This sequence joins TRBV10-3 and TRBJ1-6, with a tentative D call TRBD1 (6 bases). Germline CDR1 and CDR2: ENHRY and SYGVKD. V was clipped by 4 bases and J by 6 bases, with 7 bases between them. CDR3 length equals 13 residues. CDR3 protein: CAISVDSNSPLHF. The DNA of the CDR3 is TGTGCCATCAGTGTGGACAGTAATTCACCCCTCCACTTT.

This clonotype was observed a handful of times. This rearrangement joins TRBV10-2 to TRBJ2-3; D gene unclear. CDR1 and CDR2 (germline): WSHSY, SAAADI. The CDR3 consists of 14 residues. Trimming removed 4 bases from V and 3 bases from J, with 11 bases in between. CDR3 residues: CASSAAQRTDTQYF. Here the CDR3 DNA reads TGCGCCAGCAGTGCGGCACAAAGAACAGATACGCAGTATTTT.

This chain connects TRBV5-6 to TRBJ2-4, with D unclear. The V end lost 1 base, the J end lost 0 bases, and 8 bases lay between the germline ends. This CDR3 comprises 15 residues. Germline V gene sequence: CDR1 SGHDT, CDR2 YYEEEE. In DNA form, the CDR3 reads TGTGCCAGCAGCTTGTATCGGTTAGCCAAAAACATTCAGTACTTC. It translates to CASSLYRLAKNIQYF.

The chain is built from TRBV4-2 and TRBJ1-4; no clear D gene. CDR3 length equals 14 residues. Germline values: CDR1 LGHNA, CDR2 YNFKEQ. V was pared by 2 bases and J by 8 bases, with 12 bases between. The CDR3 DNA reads TGTGCCAGCAGCCAACTGGAGGTGGGGGAAAAACTGTTTTTT. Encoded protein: CASSQLEVGEKLFF.